Listed below are T cell receptor beta chains from one sample, sequenced in a study of blood T cell repertoires in COVID-19. TCRdb's copy holds only in-frame clones and misses some; the assay was immunoSEQ multiplex PCR. This sample has 250,000 or so clones, with 86% found just once. The sequenced sample consisted of peripheral blood. The receptors come from a man older than 75 with acute or convalescent COVID-19. CDR3s include the opening cysteine and the closing phenylalanine or tryptophan. Fields, in order: D gene, V gene, clone size, J gene, CDR3 DNA, CDR3 protein. D genes are given only for firm matches. For some rows the clone size is stated as once, few or many, or as a class when expanded; others skip it.

d_gene: NA
v_gene: TRBV28
abundance: NA
j_gene: TRBJ1-2
CDR3nt: TGTGCCAGCAGCGGGAACTATGGCTACACCTTC
CDR3aa: CASSGNYGYTF

d_gene: TRBD1
v_gene: TRBV28
abundance: once
j_gene: TRBJ2-7
CDR3nt: TGTGCCAGCAGTTTGGACGCCGGACAGGGGGCATCCTACGAGCAGTACTTC
CDR3aa: CASSLDAGQGASYEQYF

d_gene: TRBD2
v_gene: TRBV4-2
abundance: NA
j_gene: TRBJ2-5
CDR3nt: TGTGCCAGCAGCCAGGTCCCGGGAGGCGGAGAGACCCAGTACTTC
CDR3aa: CASSQVPGGGETQYF

d_gene: NA
v_gene: TRBV12-3/TRBV12-4
abundance: NA
j_gene: TRBJ1-5
CDR3nt: TGTGCCAGCAGTTTAACAGTACAGCCCCAGCATTTT
CDR3aa: CASSLTVQPQHF

d_gene: TRBD2
v_gene: TRBV6-2/TRBV6-3
abundance: NA
j_gene: TRBJ2-5
CDR3nt: TGTGCCAGCAGTTACGGGGCTAGCGGGCTGGAGACCCAGTACTTC
CDR3aa: CASSYGASGLETQYF

d_gene: NA
v_gene: TRBV5-6
abundance: NA
j_gene: TRBJ2-7
CDR3nt: TGTGCCAGCAGCCCTACTTCAACCTACGAGCAGTACTTC
CDR3aa: CASSPTSTYEQYF

d_gene: NA
v_gene: TRBV3-1/TRBV3-2
abundance: once
j_gene: TRBJ1-5
CDR3nt: TGTGCCAGCAGCCAAGATCCGAGACAAACCAATCAGCCCCAGCATTTT
CDR3aa: CASSQDPRQTNQPQHF

d_gene: NA
v_gene: TRBV10-3
abundance: few
j_gene: TRBJ2-7
CDR3nt: TGTGCCATCAGTGAGTCCAGGGAGCAGTACTTC
CDR3aa: CAISESREQYF

d_gene: NA
v_gene: TRBV3-1/TRBV3-2
abundance: NA
j_gene: TRBJ2-7
CDR3nt: TGTGCCAGCGGGAGCTCCTACGAGCAGTACTTC
CDR3aa: CASGSSYEQYF

d_gene: NA
v_gene: TRBV7-2
abundance: NA
j_gene: TRBJ2-1
CDR3nt: TGTGCCAGCAGCTTAGAGGCCGGGGGGACATACAATGAGCAGTTCTTC
CDR3aa: CASSLEAGGTYNEQFF

d_gene: NA
v_gene: TRBV28
abundance: NA
j_gene: TRBJ1-1
CDR3nt: TGTGCCAGCAGTCTCCCAGGGATCACTGAAGCTTTCTTT
CDR3aa: CASSLPGITEAFF